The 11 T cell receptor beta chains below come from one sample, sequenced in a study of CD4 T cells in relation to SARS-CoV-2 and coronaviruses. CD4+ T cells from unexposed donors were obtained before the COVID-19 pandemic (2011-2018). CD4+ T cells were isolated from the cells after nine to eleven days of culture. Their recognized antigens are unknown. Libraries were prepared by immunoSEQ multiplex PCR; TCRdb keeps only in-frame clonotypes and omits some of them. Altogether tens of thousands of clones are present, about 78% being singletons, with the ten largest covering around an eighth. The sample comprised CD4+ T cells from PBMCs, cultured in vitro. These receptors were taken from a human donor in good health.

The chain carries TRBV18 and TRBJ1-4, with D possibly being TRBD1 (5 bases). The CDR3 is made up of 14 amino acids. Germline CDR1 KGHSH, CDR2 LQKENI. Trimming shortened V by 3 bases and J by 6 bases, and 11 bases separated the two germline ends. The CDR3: CASSPNRGDEKLFF. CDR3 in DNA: TGTGCCAGCTCACCTAACCGGGGGGATGAAAAACTGTTTTTT.

CDR3 bases: TGTGCCAGCAGCCGTCCCATGCACGAGCAGTACTTC. This translates into CASSRPMHEQYF. V usage is TRBV7-9 and J usage is TRBJ2-7; D not resolved. V was shortened by 5 bases and J by 5 bases, with 10 bases between the two germline ends. The CDR3 has 12 amino acids. Germline CDR1 SEHNR, CDR2 FQNEAQ (reference sequence).

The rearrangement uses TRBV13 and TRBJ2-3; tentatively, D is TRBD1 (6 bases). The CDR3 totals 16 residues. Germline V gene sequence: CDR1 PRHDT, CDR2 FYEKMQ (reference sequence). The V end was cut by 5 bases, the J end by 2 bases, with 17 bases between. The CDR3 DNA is TGTGCCAGCAGCCCAGCCCTAACAGGGCCCACAGATACGCAGTATTTT. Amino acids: CASSPALTGPTDTQYF.

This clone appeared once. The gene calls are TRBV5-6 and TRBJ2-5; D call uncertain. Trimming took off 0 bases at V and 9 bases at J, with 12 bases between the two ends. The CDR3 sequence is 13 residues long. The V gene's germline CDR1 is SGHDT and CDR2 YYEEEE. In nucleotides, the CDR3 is TGTGCCAGCAGCTTGGCCGAGGTCGGGTCCCAGTACTTC. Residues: CASSLAEVGSQYF.

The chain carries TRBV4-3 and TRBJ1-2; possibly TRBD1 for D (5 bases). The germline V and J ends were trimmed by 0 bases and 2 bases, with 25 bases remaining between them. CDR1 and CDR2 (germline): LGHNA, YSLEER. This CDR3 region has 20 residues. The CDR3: CASSQESGFSSRSGNYGYTF. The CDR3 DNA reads TGCGCCAGCAGCCAAGAATCAGGGTTCTCCTCACGTTCGGGCAACTATGGCTACACCTTC.

This CDR3 reads CAWGRQPVEAFF. In DNA form, the CDR3 reads TGTGCCTGGGGCCGACAGCCAGTGGAAGCTTTCTTT. V gene TRBV30 combines with J gene TRBJ1-1, with a weak D call TRBD1 (5 bases). The germline V gene has CDR1 GTSNPN and CDR2 SVGIG (reference sequence). CDR3 length: 12 residues. Trimming removed 5 bases from V and 8 bases from J, with 15 bases in between.

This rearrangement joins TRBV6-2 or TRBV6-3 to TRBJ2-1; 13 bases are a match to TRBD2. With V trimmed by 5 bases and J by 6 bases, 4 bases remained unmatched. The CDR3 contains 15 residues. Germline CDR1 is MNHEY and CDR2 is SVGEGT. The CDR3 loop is CASSQGTSGANEQFF. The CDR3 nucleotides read TGTGCCAGCAGTCAGGGGACTAGCGGGGCCAATGAGCAGTTCTTC.

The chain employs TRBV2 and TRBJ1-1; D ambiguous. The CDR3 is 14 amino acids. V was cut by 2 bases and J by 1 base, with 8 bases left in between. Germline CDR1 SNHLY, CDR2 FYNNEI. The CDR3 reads CASSERPGNTEAFF. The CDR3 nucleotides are TGTGCCAGCAGTGAACGGCCGGGGAACACTGAAGCTTTCTTT. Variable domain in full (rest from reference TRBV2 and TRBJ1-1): EPEVTQTPSHQVTQMGQEVILRCVPISNHLYFYWYRQILGQKVEFLVSFYNNEISEKSEIFDDQFSVERPDGSNFTLKIRSTKLEDSAMYFCASSERPGNTEAFFGQGTRLTVV.

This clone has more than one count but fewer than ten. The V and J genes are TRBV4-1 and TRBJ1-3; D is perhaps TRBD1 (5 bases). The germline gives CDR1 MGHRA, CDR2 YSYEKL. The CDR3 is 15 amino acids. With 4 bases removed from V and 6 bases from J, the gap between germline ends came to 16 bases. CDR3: CASSPPAGGPNTIYF. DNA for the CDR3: TGCGCCAGCAGCCCACCTGCGGGGGGACCAAACACCATATATTTT.

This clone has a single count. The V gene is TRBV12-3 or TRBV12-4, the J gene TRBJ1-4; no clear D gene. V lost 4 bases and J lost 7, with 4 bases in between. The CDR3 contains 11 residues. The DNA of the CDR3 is TGTGCCAGCAGTTGGGGTGAAAAACTGTTTTTT. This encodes CASSWGEKLFF.

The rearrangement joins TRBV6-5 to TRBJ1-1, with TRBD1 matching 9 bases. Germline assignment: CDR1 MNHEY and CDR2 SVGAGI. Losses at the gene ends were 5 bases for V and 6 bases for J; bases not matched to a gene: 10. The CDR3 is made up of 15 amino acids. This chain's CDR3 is CASSKKDRGRPEAFF. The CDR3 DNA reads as TGTGCCAGCAGTAAGAAGGACAGGGGCCGCCCTGAAGCTTTCTTT.